The clone carrying this TCR beta chain was detected only once. Its antigen is unidentified. Both 60 Vbeta primers and 13 Jbeta primers went into the PCR. The method was immunoSEQ multiplex PCR; TCRdb's version includes in-frame clones alone and lacks a portion of them. This table has about 64,000 clones, 77% appearing once. These data come from a study of cytomegalovirus exposure and HLA in healthy donors. Findings and limits, study-wide: TCR beta V segments were, for the most part, productive about 87% or about 30% of the time in an earlier analysis. Specificity of a few CMV-associated chains for CMV antigens was verified in vitro.

The TCR originated in a male donor in good health and CMV-seropositive. The material sequenced was PBMCs.

CDR3 region: CSVTPGGGSNQPQHF. CDR3 DNA: TGCAGCGTGACCCCAGGCGGGGGGAGCAATCAGCCCCAGCATTTT. J is TRBJ1-5 and V is TRBV29-1; tentatively, D is TRBD1 (5 bases). The CDR3 length is 15 residues. Germline values: CDR1 SQVTM, CDR2 ANQGSEA. The germline V and J ends were trimmed by 6 bases and 1 base, with 16 bases remaining between them.